The T cell receptor (beta chain) described here comes from a study of T cell changes during pregnancy in multiple sclerosis. CDR1 and CDR2 (germline): LNHDA, SQIVND (reference sequence). This CDR3 is 12 amino acids long. The V segment lost 7 bases and the J segment 6 bases; nucleotides outside the gene matches: 1. Profiling relied on immunoSEQ multiplex PCR, and the TCRdb table lists in-frame clones only, not all of them. The table shows tens of thousands of clones, with just under 95% occurring only once. The sample was peripheral blood, taken after pregnancy. The chain combines TRBV19 with TRBJ2-2; 8 positions agree with TRBD1. This receptor was taken from a female donor in good health, enrolled as a control in a pregnancy study. The CDR3 region has the DNA TGTGCCAGTACGACAGGGGCCGGGGAGCTGTTTTTT. It codes for CASTTGAGELFF.